These 14 T cell receptor beta chains were all obtained from the same sample, sequenced in a study of beta chain features in type 1 diabetes. Investigators reverse transcribed all isolated RNA, so they sequenced expressed TCRB transcripts. The method was immunoSEQ multiplex PCR; TCRdb's version includes in-frame clones alone and lacks a portion of them. The profile shows roughly 14,000 clones, less than 50% of them singletons. The material sequenced was stem cell memory CD4+ T cells from blood. The receptors stem from a woman aged 40 to 50 in good health.

This clone was seen once. V gene TRBV5-1 combines with J gene TRBJ2-1; 12 bases line up with TRBD2. The CDR3 has 15 residues. V shed 4 bases and J 5 bases; nucleotides not matched to a gene: 4. Germline V gene data show CDR1 as SGHRS and CDR2 as YFSETQ. CDR3 residues: CASSIRLAGDNEQFF. Written as DNA, the CDR3 is TGCGCCAGCAGCATCCGACTAGCGGGGGACAATGAGCAGTTCTTC.

This chain links TRBV19 with TRBJ1-5; 7 positions agree with TRBD1. V was pared by 6 bases and J by 7 bases, with 9 bases of the junction left unmatched. Per the germline V gene, CDR1 is LNHDA and CDR2 is SQIVND (reference sequence). The CDR3 is 14 amino acids. The CDR3: CASREGRGHQPQHF. The CDR3 DNA follows: TGTGCCAGTAGGGAGGGAAGGGGGCACCAGCCCCAGCATTTT.

J is TRBJ2-5 and V is TRBV5-1, with D perhaps matching TRBD2 (5 bases). V was clipped by 1 base and J by 5 bases, with 9 bases between them. This CDR3 contains 13 residues. Looked up from germline, CDR1 is SGHRS and CDR2 is YFSETQ. CDR3 sequence: CASSLFSGETQYF. The CDR3 DNA is TGCGCCAGCAGCTTGTTTTCGGGGGAGACCCAGTACTTC.

This chain joins TRBV19 and TRBJ1-2; D is unresolved. The CDR3 spans 13 residues. V lost 6 bases to trimming and J lost 4 bases, with 12 bases between them. Germline assignment: CDR1 LNHDA and CDR2 SQIVND (reference sequence). Here the CDR3 reads CASRTGESYGYTF. CDR3 DNA sequence: TGTGCCAGTAGGACGGGAGAGTCCTATGGCTACACCTTC.

The chain carries TRBV6-6 and TRBJ1-2; the D is unclear. Germline-derived CDR1 and CDR2 are MNHNY and SVGAGI (reference sequence). Trimming shortened V by 2 bases and J by 8 bases, and 12 bases separated the two germline ends. The CDR3 consists of 13 residues. CDR3 region: CASSYEGDWGYTF. The CDR3 bases are TGTGCCAGCAGTTACGAAGGAGATTGGGGCTACACCTTC.

This clone was seen only a few times. V and J are TRBV6-5 and TRBJ2-5, with 7 bases matching TRBD2. The assigned J gene may be wrong: the sequence end matches TRBJ2-7 better. The CDR3 contains 16 residues. Germline-derived CDR1 and CDR2 are MNHEY and SVGAGI. The CDR3 nucleotides read TGTGCCAGCAGTTACTCGGGAGGGAGTGGTACCTACGAGCAGTACTTC. This sequence encodes CASSYSGGSGTYEQYF.

The CDR3, as DNA: TGTGCCAGCAGCTTAAGGGACAGGGGGAATGGCTACACCTTC. Translation gives CASSLRDRGNGYTF. The genes are TRBV7-9 and TRBJ1-2; TRBD1 aligns across 11 bases. From germline, CDR1 is SEHNR and CDR2 FQNEAQ (reference sequence). V gave up 2 bases and J gave up 6 bases; unmatched junction bases: 2. This CDR3 spans 14 amino acids.

In the case of this clone: The sample holds other DNA sequences that translate to the same CDR3. CDR3 sequence (DNA): TGCGCCAGCAGCCCCGGGACAGCACAAGAGACCCAGTACTTC. Translation: CASSPGTAQETQYF. The chain carries TRBV5-1 and TRBJ2-5; 7 bases agree with TRBD1. The CDR3 is made up of 14 amino acids. Germline V gives CDR1 SGHRS, CDR2 YFSETQ. V lost 4 bases to trimming and J lost 2 bases; unmatched junction nucleotides: 5.

The chain has TRBV5-1 and TRBJ2-7; D is undetermined. Germline loops: CDR1 SGHRS, CDR2 YFSETQ. The CDR3 length is 14 residues. Trimming took 0 bases from V and 0 from J, leaving 7 bases between them. The CDR3 DNA is TGCGCCAGCAGCTTGGACAGTAGCTCCTACGAGCAGTACTTC. Its protein is CASSLDSSSYEQYF.

This clone has a handful of counts. This sequence joins TRBV5-1 and TRBJ1-1; 7 bases match TRBD1. Germline-derived CDR1 and CDR2 are SGHRS and YFSETQ. The CDR3 totals 16 residues. Trimming cost V 2 bases and J 0 bases; bases outside gene matches: 7. CDR3 sequence (DNA): TGCGCCAGCAGCTTCAGGGGGAGCCCTATGAACACTGAAGCTTTCTTT. The encoded protein is CASSFRGSPMNTEAFF.

The chain combines TRBV18 with TRBJ2-7; D uncertain. The CDR3 loop spans 11 amino acids. Germline loops: CDR1 KGHSH, CDR2 LQKENI. V shed 3 bases and J shed 6 bases, with 6 bases lying between them. CDR3 in amino acids: CASSPQVEQYF. The CDR3 DNA reads TGTGCCAGCTCACCGCAGGTCGAGCAGTACTTC.

V is TRBV5-1 and J is TRBJ1-4; tentative D call: TRBD1 (5 bases). Germline CDR1 is SGHRS and CDR2 is YFSETQ. V lost 5 bases and J lost 11, with 13 bases in between. The CDR3 contains 12 residues. CDR3 nucleotides: TGCGCCAGCAGTCCTTCGGGGGAGAAACTGTTTTTT. Translation: CASSPSGEKLFF.

This clone has more than one count but fewer than ten. The chain employs TRBV28 and TRBJ2-3; 7 nucleotides align to TRBD2. With 3 bases clipped from V and 0 bases from J, the junction kept 6 bases outside the gene matches. Germline V CDR1 and CDR2: MDHEN, SYDVKM. This CDR3 has 16 residues. The CDR3 DNA is TGTGCCAGCAGTTTTTTAGGACTAGAGAGCACAGATACGCAGTATTTT. Protein product: CASSFLGLESTDTQYF.

The chain is built from TRBV7-9 and TRBJ1-5; 9 bases map to TRBD1. The CDR3 has 15 residues. Trimming removed 4 bases from V and 6 bases from J; junction bases left unmatched: 7. The germline CDR1 and CDR2 sequences are SEHNR and FQNEAQ (reference sequence). CDR3 DNA: TGTGCCAGCAGCTACGGACAGGGGCCGGTTCAGCCCCAGCATTTT. It codes for CASSYGQGPVQPQHF. The whole variable domain, filled in from reference TRBV7-9 and TRBJ1-5, reads DTGVSQNPRHKITKRGQNVTFRCDPISEHNRLYWYRQTLGQGPEFLTYFQNEAQLEKSRLLSDRFSAERPKGSFSTLEIQRTEQGDSAMYLCASSYGQGPVQPQHFGDGTRLSIL.